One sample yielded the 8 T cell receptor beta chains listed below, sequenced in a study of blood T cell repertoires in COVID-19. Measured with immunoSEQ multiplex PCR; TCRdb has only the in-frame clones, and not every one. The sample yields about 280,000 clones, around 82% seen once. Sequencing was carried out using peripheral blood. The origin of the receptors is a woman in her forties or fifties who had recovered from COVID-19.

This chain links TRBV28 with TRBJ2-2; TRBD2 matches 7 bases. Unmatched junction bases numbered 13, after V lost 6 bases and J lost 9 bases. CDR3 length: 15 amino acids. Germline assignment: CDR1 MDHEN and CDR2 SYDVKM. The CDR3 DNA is TGTGCCAGCAGCCAGGAGGGCGCGGGAGTCTGGGAGCTGTTTTTT. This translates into CASSQEGAGVWELFF.

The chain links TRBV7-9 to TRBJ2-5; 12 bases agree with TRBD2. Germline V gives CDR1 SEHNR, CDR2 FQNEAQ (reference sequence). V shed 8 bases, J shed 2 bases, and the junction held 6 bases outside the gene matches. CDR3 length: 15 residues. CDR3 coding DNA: TGTGCCAGCCGCCAGACTAGCGGGGGACAAGAGACCCAGTACTTC. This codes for CASRQTSGGQETQYF.

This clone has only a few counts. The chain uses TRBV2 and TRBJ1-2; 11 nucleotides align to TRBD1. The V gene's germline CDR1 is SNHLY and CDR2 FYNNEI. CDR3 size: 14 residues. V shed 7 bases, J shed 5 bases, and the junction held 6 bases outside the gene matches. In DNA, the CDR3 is TGTGCCAGCACGGGACAGGGGGGGACGTATGGCTACACCTTC. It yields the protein CASTGQGGTYGYTF.

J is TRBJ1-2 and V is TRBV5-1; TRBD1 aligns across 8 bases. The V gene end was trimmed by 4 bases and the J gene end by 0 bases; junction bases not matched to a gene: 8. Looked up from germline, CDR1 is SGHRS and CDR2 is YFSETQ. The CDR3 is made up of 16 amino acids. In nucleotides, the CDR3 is TGCGCCAGCAGCGACCGGACAGGGAGAGCTAACTATGGCTACACCTTC. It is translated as CASSDRTGRANYGYTF.

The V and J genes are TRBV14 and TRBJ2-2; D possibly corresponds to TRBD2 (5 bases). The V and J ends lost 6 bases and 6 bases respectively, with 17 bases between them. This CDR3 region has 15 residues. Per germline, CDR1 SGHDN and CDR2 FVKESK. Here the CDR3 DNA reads TGTGCCAGCAGACATGCCGGGATCACCGCCGGGGAGCTGTTTTTT. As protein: CASRHAGITAGELFF.

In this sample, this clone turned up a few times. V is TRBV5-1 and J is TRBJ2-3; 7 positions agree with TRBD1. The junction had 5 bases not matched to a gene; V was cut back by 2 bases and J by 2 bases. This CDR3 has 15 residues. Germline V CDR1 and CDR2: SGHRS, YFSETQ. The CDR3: CASSFPGTVTDTQYF. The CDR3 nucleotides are TGCGCCAGCAGCTTCCCCGGGACAGTCACAGATACGCAGTATTTT.

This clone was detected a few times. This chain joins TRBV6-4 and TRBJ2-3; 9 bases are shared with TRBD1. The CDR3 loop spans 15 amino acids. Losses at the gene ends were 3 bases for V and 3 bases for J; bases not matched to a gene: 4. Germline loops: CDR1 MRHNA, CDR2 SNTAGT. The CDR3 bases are TGTGCCAGCAGTGAACAGGGGGCAGGGACAGATACGCAGTATTTT. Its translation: CASSEQGAGTDTQYF.

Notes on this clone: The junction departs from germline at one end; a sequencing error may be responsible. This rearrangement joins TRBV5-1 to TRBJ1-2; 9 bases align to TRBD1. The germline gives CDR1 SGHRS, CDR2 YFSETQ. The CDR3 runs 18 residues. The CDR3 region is CASSLEGTGRKSKYGYTF. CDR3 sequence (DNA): TGCGCCAGCAGCTTGGAGGGGACAGGGCGTAAGTCTAAGTATGGCTACACCTTC.